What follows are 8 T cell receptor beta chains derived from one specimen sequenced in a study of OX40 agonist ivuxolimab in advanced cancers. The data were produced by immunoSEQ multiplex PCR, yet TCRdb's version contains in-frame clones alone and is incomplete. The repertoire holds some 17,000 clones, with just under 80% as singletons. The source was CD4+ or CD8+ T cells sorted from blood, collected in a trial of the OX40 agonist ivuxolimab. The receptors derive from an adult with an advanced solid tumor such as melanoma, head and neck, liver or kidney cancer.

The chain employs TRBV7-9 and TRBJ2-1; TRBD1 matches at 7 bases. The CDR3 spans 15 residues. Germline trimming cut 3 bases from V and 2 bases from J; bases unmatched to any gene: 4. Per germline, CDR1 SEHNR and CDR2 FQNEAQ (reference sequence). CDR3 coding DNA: TGTGCCAGCAGCTTGGGAGACAGGGCCTACAATGAGCAGTTCTTC. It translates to CASSLGDRAYNEQFF.

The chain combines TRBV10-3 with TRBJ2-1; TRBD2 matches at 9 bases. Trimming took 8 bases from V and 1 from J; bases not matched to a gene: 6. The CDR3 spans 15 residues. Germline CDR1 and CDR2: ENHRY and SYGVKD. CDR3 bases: TGTGCCATCTCGACTAGCGGTGCTTCCTACAATGAGCAGTTCTTC. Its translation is CAISTSGASYNEQFF.

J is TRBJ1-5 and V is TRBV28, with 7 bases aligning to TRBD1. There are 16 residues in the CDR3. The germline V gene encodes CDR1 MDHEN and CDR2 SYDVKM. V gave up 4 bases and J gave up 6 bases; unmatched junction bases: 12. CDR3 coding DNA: TGTGCCAGCAGTTCGAAAGACAGGGTCGGCGGTCAGCCCCAGCATTTT. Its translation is CASSSKDRVGGQPQHF.

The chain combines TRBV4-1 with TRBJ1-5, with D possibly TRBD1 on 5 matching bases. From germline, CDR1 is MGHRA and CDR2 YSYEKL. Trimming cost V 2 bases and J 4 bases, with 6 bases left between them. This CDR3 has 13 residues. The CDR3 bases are TGCGCCAGCAGCCAATCAGGGAATCAGCCCCAGCATTTT. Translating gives CASSQSGNQPQHF.

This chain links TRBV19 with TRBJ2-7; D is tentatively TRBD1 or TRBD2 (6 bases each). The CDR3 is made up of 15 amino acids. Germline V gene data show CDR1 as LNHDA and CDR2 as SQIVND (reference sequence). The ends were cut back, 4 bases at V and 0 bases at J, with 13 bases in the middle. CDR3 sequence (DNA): TGTGCCAGTAGTAGCTCGGGGGCGAACTCCTACGAGCAGTACTTC. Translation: CASSSSGANSYEQYF.

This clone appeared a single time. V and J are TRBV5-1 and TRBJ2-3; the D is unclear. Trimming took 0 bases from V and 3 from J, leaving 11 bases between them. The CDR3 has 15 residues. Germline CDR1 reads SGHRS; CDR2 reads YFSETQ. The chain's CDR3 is CASSLESAETDTQYF. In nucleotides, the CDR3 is TGCGCCAGCAGCTTGGAGTCGGCCGAGACAGATACGCAGTATTTT.

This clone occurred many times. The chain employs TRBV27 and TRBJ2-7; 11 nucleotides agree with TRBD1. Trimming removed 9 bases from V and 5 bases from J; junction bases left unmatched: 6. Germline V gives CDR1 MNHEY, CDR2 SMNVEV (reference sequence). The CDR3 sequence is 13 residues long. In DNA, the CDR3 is TGTGCCAGATTACCGGACAGGGGGCACGAGCAGTACTTC. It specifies CARLPDRGHEQYF.

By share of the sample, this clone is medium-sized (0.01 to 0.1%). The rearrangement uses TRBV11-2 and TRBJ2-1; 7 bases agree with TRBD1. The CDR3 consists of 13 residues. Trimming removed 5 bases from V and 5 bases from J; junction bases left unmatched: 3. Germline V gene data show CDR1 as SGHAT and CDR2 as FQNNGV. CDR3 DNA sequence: TGTGCCAGCAGCGAAACAGGGGACAATGAGCAGTTCTTC. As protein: CASSETGDNEQFF.